A selection of T cell receptor beta chains follows, all from one sample in a study of T cell repertoires in aging, cancer and after chemotherapy. TCRdb reprocessed the multiplex PCR reads via MiXCR and lists one record per CDR3 protein. The sample records under 6,500 distinct CDR3 sequences, 25% to 30% being singletons. The sequencing input was blood. The receptors here all came from a human donor with a blood cancer. The CDR3 runs from the conserved cysteine through the conserved F or W. Fields, in order: clone size, D gene, J gene, V gene, CDR3 protein, CDR3 DNA. The D gene is left open where the match is weak. Clone size, where shown, is once, few, many, or a class for clones that have expanded.

medium-sized NA TRBJ1-4 TRBV29-1 CSVAGNEKLFF TGCAGCGTCGCGGGGAATGAAAAACTGTTTTTT
NA TRBD2 TRBJ2-5 TRBV20-1 CSARASGRGETQYF TGCAGTGCTAGAGCTAGCGGGAGAGGGGAGACCCAGTACTTC
NA NA TRBJ1-5 TRBV12-3/TRBV12-4 CASSLGVPPQHF TGTGCCAGCAGTTTAGGGGTCCCGCCCCAGCATTTT
NA NA TRBJ1-5 TRBV27 CASRGGNQPQHF TGTGCCAGCAGGGGGGGCAATCAGCCCCAGCATTTT
medium-sized TRBD1 TRBJ2-2 TRBV30 CAWGTGAGELFF TGTGCCTGGGGGACAGGGGCCGGGGAGCTGTTTTTT
NA NA TRBJ2-7 TRBV12-3/TRBV12-4 CASSPVYSYEQYF TGTGCCAGCAGCCCAGTATACTCCTACGAGCAGTACTTC
few NA TRBJ2-2 TRBV12-3/TRBV12-4 CASSLNGHTGELFF TGTGCCAGCAGTTTAAACGGACACACCGGGGAGCTGTTTTTT
medium-sized TRBD1 TRBJ1-4 TRBV30 CACPGQGNEKLFF TGTGCCTGCCCGGGACAGGGTAATGAAAAACTGTTTTTT
medium-sized NA TRBJ2-2 TRBV18 CASSPPNPSGELFF TGTGCCAGCTCACCACCTAACCCGAGTGGGGAGCTGTTTTTT
NA NA TRBJ1-1 TRBV24-1 CATSDNTGYTEAFF TGTGCCACCAGTGACAACACGGGGTACACTGAAGCTTTCTTT
medium-sized NA TRBJ1-6 TRBV18 CASSPRTDDSAPLHF TGTGCCAGCTCACCACGAACGGATGATTCGGCTCCCCTCCACTTT
NA NA TRBJ1-2 TRBV4-2 CASSQIGSEGYTF TGTGCCAGCAGCCAAATAGGGTCTGAAGGCTACACCTTC
few NA TRBJ2-3 TRBV2 CASRIRWAGPDTQYF TGTGCCAGCAGAATCAGATGGGCGGGCCCAGATACGCAGTATTTT
NA NA TRBJ1-3 TRBV11-1 CASSFQAHHGNTIYF TGTGCCAGCAGCTTCCAGGCGCACCATGGAAACACCATATATTTT
NA NA TRBJ1-4 TRBV7-2 CASSPRSPVGKLFF TGTGCCAGCAGCCCAAGGTCCCCCGTAGGGAAACTGTTTTTT
few NA TRBJ2-3 TRBV5-4 CASSSDRGTDTQYF TGTGCCAGCAGCTCGGACAGAGGCACAGATACGCAGTATTTT
NA TRBD1 TRBJ2-7 TRBV12-3/TRBV12-4 CASSYRTGGGEQYF TGTGCCAGCAGCTACAGGACAGGGGGCGGGGAGCAGTACTTC
few NA TRBJ2-7 TRBV6-2/TRBV6-3 CASSYESSGSYEQYF TGTGCCAGCAGTTACGAGAGTAGCGGCTCCTACGAGCAGTACTTC
NA NA TRBJ2-1 TRBV4-1 CASSRRGEQFF TGCGCCAGCAGCCGGCGAGGCGAGCAGTTCTTC
NA NA TRBJ1-5 TRBV5-4 CASSLEGNSNQPQNF TGTGCCAGCAGCTTGGAGGGGAACAGCAATCAGCCCCAGAATTTT
few NA TRBJ2-7 TRBV18 CASSPKTGFSYEQYF TGTGCCAGCTCACCCAAAACCGGGTTCTCCTACGAGCAGTACTTC
NA NA TRBJ2-2 TRBV4-3 CASSQGQNGELFF TGCGCCAGCAGCCAAGGACAAAACGGGGAGCTGTTTTTT
few TRBD2 TRBJ2-7 TRBV20-1 CSATGTSGDSYEQYF TGCAGTGCTACCGGGACTAGCGGGGATTCCTACGAGCAGTACTTC
NA NA TRBJ1-4 TRBV7-9 CASSPEVEKLFF TGTGCCAGCAGCCCAGAGGTTGAAAAACTGTTTTTT
medium-sized TRBD1 TRBJ2-1 TRBV5-4 CASSLPTGGENEQFF TGTGCCAGCAGCTTACCTACAGGGGGAGAAAATGAGCAGTTCTTC
few NA TRBJ2-5 TRBV28 CASSMPGRLQETQYF TGTGCCAGCAGCATGCCGGGACGCCTCCAAGAGACCCAGTACTTC
NA TRBD1 TRBJ2-7 TRBV29-1 CSVTGGAYEQYF TGCAGCGTAACAGGGGGCGCGTACGAGCAGTACTTC
medium-sized TRBD2 TRBJ2-3 TRBV6-5 CASSYSSPASGLLTDTQYF TGTGCCAGCAGTTACAGTTCCCCCGCTAGCGGATTATTGACAGATACGCAGTATTTT
medium-sized TRBD1 TRBJ2-1 TRBV18 CASSPPVGQGALYEQFF TGTGCCAGCTCACCACCGGTCGGGCAGGGGGCTCTTTATGAGCAGTTCTTC
few NA TRBJ1-5 TRBV6-6 CASSSGLDQPQHF TGTGCCAGCAGTAGCGGTTTGGATCAGCCCCAGCATTTT
NA TRBD1 TRBJ2-3 TRBV27 CASSPRTGRSTDTQYF TGTGCCAGCAGTCCACGGACAGGGCGCTCCACAGATACGCAGTATTTT
medium-sized NA TRBJ2-5 TRBV27 CASSSSYQETQYF NA
medium-sized TRBD2 TRBJ2-5 TRBV6-1 CASSPPPREGETQYF TGTGCCAGCAGTCCCCCTCCGCGGGAGGGGGAGACCCAGTACTTC
NA NA TRBJ1-3 TRBV5-5 CASSLTGSGNTIYF TGTGCCAGCAGCCTGACAGGCTCTGGAAACACCATATATTTT
NA TRBD1 TRBJ1-1 TRBV6-1 CASSEYIGTGNTEAFF TGTGCCAGCAGTGAATACATCGGGACAGGGAACACTGAAGCTTTCTTT
NA NA TRBJ1-5 TRBV6-4 CASSADYAQPQHF TGTGCCAGCAGTGCGGATTATGCTCAGCCCCAGCATTTT